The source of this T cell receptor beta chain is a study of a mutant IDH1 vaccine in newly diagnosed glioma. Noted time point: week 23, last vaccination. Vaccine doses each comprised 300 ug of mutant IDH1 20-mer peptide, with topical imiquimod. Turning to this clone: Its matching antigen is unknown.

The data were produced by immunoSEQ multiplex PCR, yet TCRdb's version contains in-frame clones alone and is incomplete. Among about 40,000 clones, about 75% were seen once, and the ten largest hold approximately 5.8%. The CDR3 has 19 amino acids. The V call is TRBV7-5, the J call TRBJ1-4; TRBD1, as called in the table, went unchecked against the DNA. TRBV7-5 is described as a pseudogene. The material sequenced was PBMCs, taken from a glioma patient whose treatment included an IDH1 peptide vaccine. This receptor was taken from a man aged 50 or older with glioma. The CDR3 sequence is CARSSQGRLKQGAGEKLFF. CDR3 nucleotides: TGTGCCAGAAGCTCCCAAGGACGTCTGAAACAGGGGGCCGGTGAAAAACTGTTTTTT.